A selection of T cell receptor beta chains follows, all from one sample in a study of blood T cell repertoires in COVID-19. The assay was immunoSEQ multiplex PCR, and TCRdb's table has in-frame clones only and misses some. Of about 400,000 clones in the sample, roughly 90% are singletons; the top ten hold around 2%. Source material: PBMCs or T cells enriched from blood (not recorded which). The receptors were gathered from a woman between 40 and 55 years old with acute COVID-19. The CDR3 runs from the conserved cysteine through the conserved F or W. Each record gives: J gene, D gene, clone size, V gene, CDR3 DNA, CDR3 protein. A D gene is named only where the DNA matches it firmly. Rows give clone size only sometimes, using once, few, many, or a class for an expanded clone.

TRBJ2-3,TRBD2,NA,TRBV11-2,TGTGCCGGCAGACAGCCGGGGGGACTCACAGATACGCAGTATTTT,CAGRQPGGLTDTQYF
TRBJ1-2,TRBD1,NA,TRBV14,TGTGCCAGCAGCCTCCATGGGACAGGGGAAGGCTACACCTTC,CASSLHGTGEGYTF
TRBJ2-7,NA,NA,TRBV9,TGTGCCAGCAGCGTAGGAACAGGGCAGACCTACGAGCAGTACTTC,CASSVGTGQTYEQYF
TRBJ1-1,TRBD1,NA,TRBV30,TGTGCCTGGAATCCCGGGACAGGGGTGAACACTGAAGCTTTCTTT,CAWNPGTGVNTEAFF
TRBJ1-1,NA,NA,TRBV5-1,TGCGCCAGCAGCCAAAATCCCCAGGGCACTGAAGCTTTCTTT,CASSQNPQGTEAFF
TRBJ2-7,TRBD2,NA,TRBV30,TGTGCCTGGAGTGTAGGGTTGGGACTAGCGGGGGGGACCTACGAGCAGTACTTC,CAWSVGLGLAGGTYEQYF
TRBJ2-5,NA,NA,TRBV6-2/TRBV6-3,TGTGCCAGCAGTTATACTAGGGAGACCCAGTACTTC,CASSYTRETQYF
TRBJ1-2,NA,NA,TRBV6-2/TRBV6-3,TGTGCCAGCAGTTTTACCCAGTACTATGGCTACACCTTC,CASSFTQYYGYTF
TRBJ2-2,NA,once,TRBV5-1,TGCGCCAGCAGCCCGGACATCAACACCGGGGAGCTGTTTTTT,CASSPDINTGELFF
TRBJ1-1,NA,NA,TRBV10-2,TGCGCCAGCAGTGGGTCCCCAGGCGCTGAAGCTTTCTTT,CASSGSPGAEAFF
TRBJ2-7,NA,NA,TRBV29-1,TGCAGCGTGTATACAGGGTCCTACGAGCAGTACTTC,CSVYTGSYEQYF
TRBJ2-5,NA,NA,TRBV3-1/TRBV3-2,TGTGCCAGCAGCCAGCGGGAGACCCAGTACTTC,CASSQRETQYF
TRBJ1-5,TRBD1,NA,TRBV5-1,TGCGCCAGCAGAAGTCGGCGGACAGGGGCATGGTATAGCAATCAGCCCCAGCATTTT,CASRSRRTGAWYSNQPQHF
TRBJ1-1,NA,once,TRBV7-9,TGTGCCAGCACCGACGAAGGGAGAACTGAAGCTTTCTTT,CASTDEGRTEAFF
TRBJ1-2,NA,once,TRBV9,TGTGCCAGCAGCGTAGGCGGATATGGCTACACCTTC,CASSVGGYGYTF
TRBJ1-6,NA,NA,TRBV6-5,TGTGCCAGCAAACCCTCGAGGGAATCACCCCTCCACTTT,CASKPSRESPLHF
TRBJ1-5,TRBD1,NA,TRBV19,TGTGCCAGTAGTATGTATGACAGGGGGACCTATCAGCCCCAGCATTTT,CASSMYDRGTYQPQHF
TRBJ1-2,TRBD1,NA,TRBV13,TGTGCCAGCAGGGAATTCCAGAAGGGGGCATTCTATGGCTACACCTTC,CASREFQKGAFYGYTF
TRBJ1-3,NA,once,TRBV3-1/TRBV3-2,TGTGCCAGCAGCCAAGGTGGACAGTACTCTGGAAACACCATATATTTT,CASSQGGQYSGNTIYF
TRBJ1-1,NA,NA,TRBV14,TGTGCCAGCAGCGCTTTGTTAGGAGACACTGAAGCTTTCTTT,CASSALLGDTEAFF
TRBJ1-5,TRBD1,once,TRBV19,TGTGCCAGTAGTATGTCGAGCAGGGGGCCCAGCAATCAGCCCCAGCATTTT,CASSMSSRGPSNQPQHF
TRBJ1-6,NA,NA,TRBV2,TGTGCCAGCAGGGATACACCCAGAGGAGATTCACCCCTCCACTTT,CASRDTPRGDSPLHF
TRBJ2-7,TRBD1,NA,TRBV10-3,TGTGCCATCAAGGTGACAGGGGGAGACTACGAGCAGTACTTC,CAIKVTGGDYEQYF
TRBJ1-1,NA,NA,TRBV19,TGTGCCAGTAGTTACAGTTCCGACACTGAAGCTTTCTTT,CASSYSSDTEAFF
TRBJ2-2,NA,NA,TRBV3-1/TRBV3-2,TGTGCCAGCAGCCGCGGGACCGAGCAGCCCCGGGAGCTGTTTTTT,CASSRGTEQPRELFF
TRBJ1-4,TRBD1,NA,TRBV11-2,TGTGCCAGCAGCCGGACAGGGACGGATGAAAAACTGTTTTTT,CASSRTGTDEKLFF
TRBJ2-4,NA,NA,TRBV19,TGTGCCAGTAGTACCAGACAGGTGGTAGACATTCAGTACTTC,CASSTRQVVDIQYF
TRBJ2-1,TRBD1,NA,TRBV5-4,TGTGCCAGCAGCTTGGGGACAGGGGGCTATCAAGAGCAGTTCTTC,CASSLGTGGYQEQFF